This T cell receptor beta chain was recorded in a study of blood T cell repertoires in COVID-19. At the level of the study: Acute and convalescent COVID-19 samples came from the United States, Italy and Spain. The cDNA or gDNA used as material had been derived from T cells, B-cell-depleted T cells, or PBMCs.

V was pared by 6 bases and J by 8 bases, with 10 bases between. The CDR3 contains 11 residues. In the authors' workflow: It was from reference gene primer amplification that nucleated cell counts were estimated. Assay: immunoSEQ multiplex PCR; the TCRdb copy retains only in-frame clones and omits some. That table supplies the V and J calls and clone size; D and trimming were determined from the DNA. The sample yields roughly 220,000 clones, 80% to 85% seen once. The sequenced sample consisted of peripheral blood. The TCR originated in a woman aged 30 to 39 who had recovered from COVID-19. V is TRBV12-3 or TRBV12-4 and J is TRBJ1-1; D gene ambiguous. The CDR3 coding sequence is TGTGCCAGCAGCGAAATGCGAGAAGCTTTCTTT. Translated, it gives CASSEMREAFF.